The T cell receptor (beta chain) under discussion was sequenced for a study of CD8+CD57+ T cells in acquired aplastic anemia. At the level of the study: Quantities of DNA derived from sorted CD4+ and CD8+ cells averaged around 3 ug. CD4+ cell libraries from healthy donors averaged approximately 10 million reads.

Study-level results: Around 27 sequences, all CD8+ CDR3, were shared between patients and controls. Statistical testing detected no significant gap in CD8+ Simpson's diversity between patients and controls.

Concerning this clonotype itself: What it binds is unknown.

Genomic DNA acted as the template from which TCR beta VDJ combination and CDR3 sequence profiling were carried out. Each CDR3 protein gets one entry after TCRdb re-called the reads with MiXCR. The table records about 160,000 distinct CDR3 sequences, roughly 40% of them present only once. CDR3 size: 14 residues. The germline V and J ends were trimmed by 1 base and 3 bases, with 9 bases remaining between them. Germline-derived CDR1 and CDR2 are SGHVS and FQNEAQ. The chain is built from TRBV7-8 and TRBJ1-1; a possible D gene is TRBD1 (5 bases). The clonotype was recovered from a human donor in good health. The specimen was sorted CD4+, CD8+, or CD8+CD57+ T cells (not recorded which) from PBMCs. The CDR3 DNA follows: TGTGCCAGCAGCTTAGGGCGGGGGGACACTGAAGCTTTCTTT. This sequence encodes CASSLGRGDTEAFF. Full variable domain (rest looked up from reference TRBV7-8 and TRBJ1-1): GAGVSQSPRYKVAKRGQDVALRCDPISGHVSLFWYQQALGQGPEFLTYFQNEAQLDKSGLPSDRFFAERPEGSVSTLKIQRTQQEDSAVYLCASSLGRGDTEAFFGQGTRLTVV.